This TCR beta chain came from a study of preoperative IRX-2 immunotherapy in early breast cancer (dated by TCRdb to the late 2010s). The library was built by means of the immunoSEQ multiplex PCR assay. What TCRdb holds here is the immuneACCESS table cut down to in-frame rearrangements. Part of the clones is not present; checked against another copy, under half of the missing clones reflect an unresolved V gene, and the others are unexplained. In all, the sample holds 34,000 or so clones, and 75% to 90% of those were seen once. The ten largest clones represent around 2.3% of the sample. Regarding this clone: Its recognized antigen is unknown. No base qualities exist here, and no much larger clone lies one base off it.

In light of the paper, this sample's treatment or condition label describes: preoperative locoregional IRX-2 cytokine immunotherapy. The samples were obtained from a phase Ib study in which preoperative, locoregional IRX-2 cytokine immunotherapy intended to prime immune responses was tested. Patients with early-stage breast cancer who were given IRX-2 before surgery served as donors. From the cysteine through the phenylalanine, the CDR3 covers 13 amino acids. Kept here is only the CDR3 DNA, which spans 39 bases and is read in frame from base 1. The germline ends are 10 bases apart after V is trimmed by 5 bases and J by 6 bases. According to the germline V gene, CDR1 reads LGHNA and CDR2 reads YNFKEQ.

This receptor was identified in a human donor with breast cancer. Source: lymph node tissue, taken from a patient treated with IRX-2 immunotherapy. The rearrangement combines TRBV4-2 with TRBJ1-4, with no D gene named confidently. This receptor carries the CDR3 CASSLLLDEKLFF. The nucleotide sequence is TGTGCCAGCAGCTTATTACTGGATGAAAAACTGTTTTTT.